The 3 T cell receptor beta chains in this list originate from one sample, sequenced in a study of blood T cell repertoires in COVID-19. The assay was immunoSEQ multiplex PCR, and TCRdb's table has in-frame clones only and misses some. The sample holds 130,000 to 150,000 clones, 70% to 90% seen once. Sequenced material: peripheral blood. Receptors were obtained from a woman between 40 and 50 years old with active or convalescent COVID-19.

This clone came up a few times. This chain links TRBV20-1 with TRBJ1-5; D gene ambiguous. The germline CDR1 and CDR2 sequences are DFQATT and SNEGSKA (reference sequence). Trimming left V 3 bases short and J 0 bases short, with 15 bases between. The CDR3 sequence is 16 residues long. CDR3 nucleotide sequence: TGCAGTGCTAGTGGCCGGGAGCCGTATAGCAATCAGCCCCAGCATTTT. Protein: CSASGREPYSNQPQHF.

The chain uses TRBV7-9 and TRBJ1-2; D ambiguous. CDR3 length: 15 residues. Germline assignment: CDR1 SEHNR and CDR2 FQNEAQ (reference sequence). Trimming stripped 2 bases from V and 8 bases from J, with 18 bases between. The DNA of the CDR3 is TGTGCCAGCAGCTTACCCCTGTCAGGAACGGGGGGCTACACCTTC. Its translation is CASSLPLSGTGGYTF.

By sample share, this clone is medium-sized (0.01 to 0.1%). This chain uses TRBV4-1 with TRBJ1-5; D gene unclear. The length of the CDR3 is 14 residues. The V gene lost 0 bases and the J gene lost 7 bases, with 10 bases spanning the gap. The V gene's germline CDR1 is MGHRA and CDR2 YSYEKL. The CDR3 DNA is TGCGCCAGCAGCCAAGATTGGGCGGGACAGCCCCAGCATTTT. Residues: CASSQDWAGQPQHF.